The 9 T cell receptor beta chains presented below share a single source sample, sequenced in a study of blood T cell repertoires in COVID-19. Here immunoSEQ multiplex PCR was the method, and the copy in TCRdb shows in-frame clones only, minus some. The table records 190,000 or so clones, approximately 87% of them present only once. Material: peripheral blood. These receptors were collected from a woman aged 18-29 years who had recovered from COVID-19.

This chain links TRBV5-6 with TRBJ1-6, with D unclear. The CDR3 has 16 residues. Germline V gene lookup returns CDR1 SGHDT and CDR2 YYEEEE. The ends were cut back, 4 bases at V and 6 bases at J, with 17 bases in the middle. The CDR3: CASSPSAEGGNSPLHF. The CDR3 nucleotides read TGTGCCAGCAGCCCTAGTGCGGAGGGTGGTAATTCACCCCTCCACTTT.

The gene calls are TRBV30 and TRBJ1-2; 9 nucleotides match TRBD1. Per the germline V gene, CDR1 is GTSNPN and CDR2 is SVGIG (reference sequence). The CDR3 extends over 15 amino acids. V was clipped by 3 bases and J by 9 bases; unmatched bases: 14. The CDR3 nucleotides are TGTGCCTGGAGATCATACAGGGGGCTTTTCGAGAGCTACACCTTC. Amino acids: CAWRSYRGLFESYTF.

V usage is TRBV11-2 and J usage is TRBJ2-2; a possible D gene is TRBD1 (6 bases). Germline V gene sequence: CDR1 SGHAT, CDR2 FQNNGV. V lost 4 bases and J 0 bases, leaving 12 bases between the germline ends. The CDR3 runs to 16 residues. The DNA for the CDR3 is TGTGCCAGCAGCTCAATCAGGGGTACGAACACCGGGGAGCTGTTTTTT. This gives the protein CASSSIRGTNTGELFF. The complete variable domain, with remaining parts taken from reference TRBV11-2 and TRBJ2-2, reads EAGVAQSPRYKIIEKRQSVAFWCNPISGHATLYWYQQILGQGPKLLIQFQNNGVVDDSQLPKDRFSAERLKGVDSTLKIQPAKLEDSAVYLCASSSIRGTNTGELFFGEGSRLTVL.

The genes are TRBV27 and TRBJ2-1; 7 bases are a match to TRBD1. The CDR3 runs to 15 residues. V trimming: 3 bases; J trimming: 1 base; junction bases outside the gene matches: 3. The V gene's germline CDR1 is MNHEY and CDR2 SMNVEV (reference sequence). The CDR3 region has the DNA TGTGCCAGCAGTTTTGACAGGGCTTCCTACAATGAGCAGTTCTTC. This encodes CASSFDRASYNEQFF.

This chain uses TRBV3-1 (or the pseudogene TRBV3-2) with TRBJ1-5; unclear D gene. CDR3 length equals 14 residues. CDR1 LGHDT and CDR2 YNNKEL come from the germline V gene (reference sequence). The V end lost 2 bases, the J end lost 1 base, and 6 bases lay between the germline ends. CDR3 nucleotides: TGTGCCAGCAGCCAACAGAACAGCAATCAGCCCCAGCATTTT. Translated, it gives CASSQQNSNQPQHF.

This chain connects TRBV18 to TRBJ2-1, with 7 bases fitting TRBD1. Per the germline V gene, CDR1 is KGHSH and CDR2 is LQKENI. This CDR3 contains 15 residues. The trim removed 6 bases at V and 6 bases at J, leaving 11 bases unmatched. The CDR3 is CASSPLEGASNEQFF. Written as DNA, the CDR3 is TGTGCCAGCTCCCCTCTTGAGGGGGCTAGCAATGAGCAGTTCTTC.

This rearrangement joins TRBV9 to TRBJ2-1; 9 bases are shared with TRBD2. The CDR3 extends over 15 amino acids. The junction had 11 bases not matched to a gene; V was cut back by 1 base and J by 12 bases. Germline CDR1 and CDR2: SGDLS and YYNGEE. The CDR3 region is CASSVLAGGNEVQFF. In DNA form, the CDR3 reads TGTGCCAGCAGCGTATTGGCGGGAGGGAACGAGGTGCAGTTCTTC. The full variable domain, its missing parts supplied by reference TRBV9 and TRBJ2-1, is DSGVTQTPKHLITATGQRVTLRCSPRSGDLSVYWYQQSLDQGLQFLIQYYNGEERAKGNILERFSAQQFPDLHSELNLSSLELGDSALYFCASSVLAGGNEVQFFGPGTRLTVL.

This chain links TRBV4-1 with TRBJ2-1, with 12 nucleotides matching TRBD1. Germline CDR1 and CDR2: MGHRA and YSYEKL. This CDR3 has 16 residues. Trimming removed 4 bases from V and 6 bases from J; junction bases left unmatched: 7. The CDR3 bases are TGCGCCAGCAGCCCCTCCGGGACAGGGGGCATCAATGAGCAGTTCTTC. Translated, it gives CASSPSGTGGINEQFF.

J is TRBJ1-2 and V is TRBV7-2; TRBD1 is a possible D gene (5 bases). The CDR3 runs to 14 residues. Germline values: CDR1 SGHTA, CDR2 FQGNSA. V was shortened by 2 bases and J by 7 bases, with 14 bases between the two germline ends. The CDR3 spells CASSLITGEGGYTF. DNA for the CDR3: TGTGCCAGCAGCTTAATTACGGGGGAGGGTGGCTACACCTTC.